Following are 3 T cell receptor beta chains from one sample sequenced in a study of cytotoxic CD8 clonotypes in ibrutinib-treated CLL. Measured with immunoSEQ multiplex PCR; TCRdb has only the in-frame clones, and not every one. The repertoire consists of 150,000 to 200,000 clones, with roughly 80% occurring once and the leading ten covering around 2.1%. Sequenced here: PBMCs, sampled after 12 months of ibrutinib treatment. The receptors were sampled from a human donor with chronic lymphocytic leukemia.

The J gene is TRBJ2-5, the V gene TRBV6-6; 10 bases agree with TRBD2. This CDR3 contains 16 residues. V gave up 4 bases and J gave up 1 base; unmatched junction bases: 6. Germline CDR1 and CDR2: MNHNY and SVGAGI (reference sequence). DNA of the CDR3: TGTGCCAGCAGTTCCCGGACTAGCGGCTTCCAAGAGACCCAGTACTTC. Protein product: CASSSRTSGFQETQYF.

The DNA of the CDR3 is TGTGCCAGCAGCCAAGACGCGGCGGTTCTGAGAGGGCTCGAGCAGTACTTC. This encodes CASSQDAAVLRGLEQYF. The V gene is TRBV7-2, the J gene TRBJ2-7, with D possibly matching TRBD2 (5 bases). This CDR3 comprises 17 residues. Germline V gene data show CDR1 as SGHTA and CDR2 as FQGNSA. With 5 bases removed from V and 6 bases from J, the gap between germline ends came to 26 bases.

This clone was detected a few times. This chain connects TRBV28 to TRBJ1-5; 9 bases fit TRBD1. The trim removed 3 bases at V and 4 bases at J, leaving 10 bases unmatched. This CDR3 has 17 amino acids. CDR1 is MDHEN, CDR2 SYDVKM, per germline. The CDR3 nucleotides are TGTGCCAGCAGTTTCCTAATGGGGACAGGGAGGAATCAGCCCCAGCATTTT. Its translation is CASSFLMGTGRNQPQHF.